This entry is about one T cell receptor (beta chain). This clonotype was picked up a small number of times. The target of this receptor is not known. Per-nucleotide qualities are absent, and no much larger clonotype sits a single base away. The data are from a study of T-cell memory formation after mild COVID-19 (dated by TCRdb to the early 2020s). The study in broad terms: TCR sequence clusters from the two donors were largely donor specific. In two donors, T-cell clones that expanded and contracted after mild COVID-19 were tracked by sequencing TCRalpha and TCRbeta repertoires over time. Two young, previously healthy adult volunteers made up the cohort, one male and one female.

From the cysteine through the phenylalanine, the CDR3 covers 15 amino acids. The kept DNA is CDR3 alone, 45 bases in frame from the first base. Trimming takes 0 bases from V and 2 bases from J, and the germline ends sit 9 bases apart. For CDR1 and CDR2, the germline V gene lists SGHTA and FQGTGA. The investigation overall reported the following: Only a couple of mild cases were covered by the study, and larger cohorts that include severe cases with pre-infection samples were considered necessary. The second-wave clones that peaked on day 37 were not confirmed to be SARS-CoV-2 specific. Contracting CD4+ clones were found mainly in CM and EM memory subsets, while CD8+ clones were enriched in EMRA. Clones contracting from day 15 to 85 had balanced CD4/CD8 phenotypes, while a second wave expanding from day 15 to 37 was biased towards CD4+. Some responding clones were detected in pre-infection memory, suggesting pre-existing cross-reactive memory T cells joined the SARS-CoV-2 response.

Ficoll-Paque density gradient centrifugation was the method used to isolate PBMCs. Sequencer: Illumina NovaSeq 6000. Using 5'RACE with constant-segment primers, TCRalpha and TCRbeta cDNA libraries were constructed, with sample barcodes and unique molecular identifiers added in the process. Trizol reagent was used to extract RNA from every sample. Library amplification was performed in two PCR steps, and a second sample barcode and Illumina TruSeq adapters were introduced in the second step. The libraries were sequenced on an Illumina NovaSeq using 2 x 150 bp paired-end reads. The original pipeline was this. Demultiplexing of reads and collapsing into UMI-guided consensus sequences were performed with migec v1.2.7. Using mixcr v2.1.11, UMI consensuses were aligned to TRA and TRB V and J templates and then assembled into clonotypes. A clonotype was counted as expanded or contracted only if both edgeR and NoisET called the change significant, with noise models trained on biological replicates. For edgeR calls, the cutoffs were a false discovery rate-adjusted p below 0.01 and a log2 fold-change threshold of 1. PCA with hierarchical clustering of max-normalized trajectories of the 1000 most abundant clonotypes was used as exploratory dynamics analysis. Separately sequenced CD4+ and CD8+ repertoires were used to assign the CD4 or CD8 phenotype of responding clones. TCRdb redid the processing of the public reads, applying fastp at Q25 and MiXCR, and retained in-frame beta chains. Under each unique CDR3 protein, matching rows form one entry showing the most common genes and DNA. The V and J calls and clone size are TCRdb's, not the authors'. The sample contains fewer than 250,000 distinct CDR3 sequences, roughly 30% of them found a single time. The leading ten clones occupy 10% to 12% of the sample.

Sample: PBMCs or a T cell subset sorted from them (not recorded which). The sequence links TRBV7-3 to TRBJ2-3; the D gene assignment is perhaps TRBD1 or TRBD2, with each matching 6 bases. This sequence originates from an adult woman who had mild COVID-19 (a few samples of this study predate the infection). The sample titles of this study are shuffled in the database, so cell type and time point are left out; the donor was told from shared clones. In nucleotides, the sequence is TGTGCCAGCAGCTTAACGGGGGGCCCCACAGATACGCAGTATTTT. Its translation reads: CASSLTGGPTDTQYF.